A single TCR beta chain is shown here with its context. What antigen it recognizes has not been identified. Base-call qualities are not available, and no considerably larger clone is one nucleotide away. Collaborating institutions collected whole blood in K2EDTA tubes following their own protocols. Collaborator samples were shipped for TCRbeta analysis as frozen whole blood, isolated PBMCs, or DNA extracted from either sample type. TCRbeta CDR3 regions were amplified from genomic DNA by means of the immunoSEQ Assay, a bias-controlled multiplex PCR. The original pipeline was this. The number of nucleated cells in each sample was estimated by amplification of reference gene primers within the assay. To quantify the absolute abundance of each unique TCRbeta CDR3 rearrangement, sequence reads were collapsed and filtered. Productive Simpson clonality was computed per sample as the square root of Simpson's diversity index over productive rearrangements. In TCRdb, the immuneACCESS table is reduced to in-frame sequences with V and J assigned. These tables do not hold every clone; where another copy was compared, an unresolved V gene accounts for under half, and the others remain unexplained. That table gives V, J and clone size, and the DNA gave D and trimming. The sample includes tens of thousands of clones, with around 86% observed a single time. The ten largest clonotypes hold 12% of the sample.

The entry originates in a study of blood T cell repertoires in COVID-19 (dated by TCRdb to about 2020). Regarding the complete study: Samples covering the acute and convalescent phases of COVID-19 were provided by collaborators in the United States, Italy and Spain. A freely available public database, intended as a resource for researchers studying the immune response to SARS-CoV-2, is where the repertoires were released. Subjects who had been exposed to COVID-19, were actively infected with it, or had recovered from it provided the deeply sampled blood TCRbeta repertoires that made up the dataset. The sample metadata nearly always contained a de-identified subject ID, COVID-19 status, age in years and sex. The samples were drawn from two sources: the first 160 participants of the ongoing ImmuneRACE study, and about 1,300 subjects contributed by 6 global collaborators. Where available, HLA class I and class II types were taken from metadata supplied by the sample provider and were not determined by assay-based typing. The material from the prospective study consisted of cDNA or gDNA derived from T cells, B-cell-depleted T cells, or PBMCs. Findings and caveats that apply to the study as a whole: Clinical and demographic metadata were provided uncurated, with the amount varying by source and participant.

The germline V gene specifies SNHLY as CDR1 and FYNNEI as CDR2. V is cut back by 4 bases and J by 3 bases, with 8 bases in the junction unmatched. The CDR3 runs 15 residues from the cysteine to the phenylalanine. Only CDR3 DNA is held: 45 bases, read in frame from base 1. The V and J segments used are TRBV2 and TRBJ2-7, and TRBD2 aligns with 8 junction nucleotides. Sequencing used peripheral blood. The receptor comes from a human donor in a cohort sampled during active COVID-19. The CDR3 here reads CASSGPGLVYYEQYF. The DNA is as follows: TGTGCCAGCAGTGGACCGGGACTAGTATACTACGAGCAGTACTTC.